This T cell receptor (beta chain) was documented in a study of immune evolution from preneoplasia to lung adenocarcinoma. Assay used: immunoSEQ multiplex PCR; TCRdb lists only in-frame clones, some missing. The table includes 10,000 or so clones, around nine tenths detected once. This CDR3 has 14 residues. The V end lost 3 bases, the J end lost 4 bases, and 10 bases lay between the germline ends. Germline lookup yields CDR1 SEHNR and CDR2 FQNEAQ (reference sequence). This sequence was found in an older person with invasive lung adenocarcinoma. Some clones in this sample may be carry-over from other donors' samples. V gene TRBV7-9 combines with J gene TRBJ1-5, with a tentative D call TRBD1 (5 bases). The material sequenced was FFPE invasive lung adenocarcinoma tissue. The CDR3 here is CASSFDSTNQPQHF. In DNA, the CDR3 is TGTGCCAGCAGCTTTGACAGTACTAATCAGCCCCAGCATTTT.